This T cell receptor beta chain was identified during a study of T cells in Graves' hyperthyroidism and ophthalmopathy. This clonotype showed up just a few times. Blood sampling occurred at first hyperthyroidism diagnosis, ahead of any ophthalmopathy symptoms. Germline values: CDR1 SGHDN, CDR2 FVKESK. There are 16 residues in the CDR3. Germline trimming cut 3 bases from V and 2 bases from J; bases unmatched to any gene: 5. TCR beta CDR3 regions were amplified from RNA. Primed by the HTBI set, a first-round RT-PCR was run on the TCR CDR3. TCRdb fed the multiplex PCR reads into MiXCR, producing one record per CDR3 protein. The sample holds nearly 600,000 distinct CDR3 sequences; approximately 15% are singletons and the top ten take almost 6%.

The TCR was taken from a young woman with Graves' hyperthyroidism that later progressed to Graves' ophthalmopathy. This rearrangement joins TRBV14 to TRBJ2-3; TRBD2 agrees at 10 bases. Sequencing was done on a sample of blood. The CDR3, as DNA: TGTGCCAGCAGCCAGGTTACTAGCGGGAACACAGATACGCAGTATTTT. Its translation: CASSQVTSGNTDTQYF.